Below, one T cell receptor (beta chain) is given with its context. The V end was cut by 5 bases, the J end by 5 bases, with 9 bases between. The germline V gene has CDR1 MNHEY and CDR2 SMNVEV (reference sequence). There are 13 residues in the CDR3. Clones were sequenced by immunoSEQ multiplex PCR, and TCRdb holds only the in-frame ones, with some missing. The data show about 22,000 clones, around nine tenths seen once. This entry comes from a study of T cell changes during pregnancy in multiple sclerosis. The chain links TRBV27 to TRBJ2-2; no clear D. The input for sequencing was CD4+ T cells from peripheral blood mononuclear cells, taken in the second trimester of pregnancy. This TCR came from a female donor in good health, enrolled as a control in a pregnancy study. The CDR3 DNA follows: TGTGCCAGCAGTGCCCAACAGACCGGGGAGCTGTTTTTT. Translated: CASSAQQTGELFF.